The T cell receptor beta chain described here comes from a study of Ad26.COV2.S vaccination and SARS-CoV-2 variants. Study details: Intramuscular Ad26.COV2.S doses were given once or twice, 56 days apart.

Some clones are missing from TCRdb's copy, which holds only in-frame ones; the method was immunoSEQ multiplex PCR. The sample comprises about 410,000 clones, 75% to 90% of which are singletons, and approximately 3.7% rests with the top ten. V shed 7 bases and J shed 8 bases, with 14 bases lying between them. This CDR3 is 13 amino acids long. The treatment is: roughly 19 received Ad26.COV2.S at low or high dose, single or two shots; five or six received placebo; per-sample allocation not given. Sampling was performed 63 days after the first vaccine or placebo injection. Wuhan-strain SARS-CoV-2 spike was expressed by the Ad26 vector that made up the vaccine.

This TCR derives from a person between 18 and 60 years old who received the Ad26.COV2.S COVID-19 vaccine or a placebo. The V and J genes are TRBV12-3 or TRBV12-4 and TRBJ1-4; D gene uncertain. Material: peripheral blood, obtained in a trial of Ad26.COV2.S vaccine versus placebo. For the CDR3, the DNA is TGTGCCAGCACCCGTTTGGGGAGGGAAAAACTGTTTTTT. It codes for CASTRLGREKLFF.